Presented here are 15 T cell receptor beta chains from one specimen sequenced in a study of shared clonotypes between healthy human individuals (dated by TCRdb to the early 2020s). The method behind the library was the immunoSEQ multiplex PCR assay. TCRdb re-hosts the immuneACCESS table, in-frame sequences only. Its copies lack some clones; in the studies checked, an unresolved V gene accounts for under half of them, and the cause for the rest is not known. This sample comprises some 1,100,000 clones, 75% to 80% of them detected only once. The ten biggest clones cover about 0.52% of the sample. Sequenced material: memory CD4+ T cells from PBMCs. The cell subset or site label on this specimen signifies: CD45RA-negative fraction. The source of these receptors is a man between 18 and 35 years old in good health. Some clones in this sample may be carry-over from other donors' samples.

DNA for the CDR3: TGTGCCAGCAGTTTACTGGGGCTTACATGGGCCTACAATGAGCAGTTCTTC. This encodes CASSLLGLTWAYNEQFF. The rearrangement uses TRBV27 and TRBJ2-1, with TRBD1 as a possible D gene (5 bases). Trimming shortened V by 2 bases and J by 2 bases, and 16 bases separated the two germline ends. CDR1 is MNHEY and CDR2 is SMNVEV in the germline V gene (reference sequence). This CDR3 comprises 17 residues.

V gene TRBV29-1 combines with J gene TRBJ2-7; D is possibly TRBD1 (6 bases). The length of the CDR3 is 12 residues. The germline gives CDR1 SQVTM, CDR2 ANQGSEA. Trimming shortened V by 7 bases and J by 3 bases, and 13 bases separated the two germline ends. This CDR3 reads CSGGRSDYEQYF. The CDR3 DNA reads as TGCAGCGGGGGGCGCTCCGACTACGAGCAGTACTTC.

V usage is TRBV6-7 and J usage is TRBJ2-2; D uncertain. TRBV6-7 is noted as an ORF with a role that remains uncertain. V lost 6 bases, J lost 0 bases, and 14 bases lay in between. The CDR3 sequence is 16 residues long. For the CDR3, the DNA is TGTGCCAGCAGCCCGACATCCTACGCGAACACCGGGGAGCTGTTTTTT. Encoded protein: CASSPTSYANTGELFF.

CDR3 in DNA: TGTGCCAGCAGCCCTCGATTCAACACAGCGGGGTTAGAGACCCAGTACTTC. It encodes CASSPRFNTAGLETQYF. This chain uses TRBV7-9 with TRBJ2-5, with TRBD2 identical over 7 bases. CDR1 is SEHNR, CDR2 FQNEAQ, per germline (reference sequence). J lost 4 bases, V lost 5 bases, and 16 bases had no gene match. This CDR3 has 17 amino acids.

The chain joins TRBV28 to TRBJ2-7; 14 nucleotides agree with TRBD2. Per germline, CDR1 MDHEN and CDR2 SYDVKM. There are 17 residues in the CDR3. Trimming cost V 4 bases and J 3 bases; bases outside gene matches: 8. Here the CDR3 DNA reads TGTGCCAGCAGTTCTCCCCCCGGGACTAGCGGGAGCTACGAGCAGTACTTC. This translates into CASSSPPGTSGSYEQYF.

The chain carries TRBV5-1 and TRBJ2-2, with 13 bases that match TRBD2. V dropped 4 bases and J dropped 1; count of bases not matched to a gene: 10. The length of the CDR3 is 19 residues. The germline V gene encodes CDR1 SGHRS and CDR2 YFSETQ. CDR3 protein: CASSGRTSGRWLNTGELFF. CDR3 DNA: TGCGCCAGCAGCGGCAGGACTAGCGGGAGATGGTTGAACACCGGGGAGCTGTTTTTT.

The chain recombines TRBV7-9 with TRBJ1-3; D unclear. In germline, CDR1 is SEHNR, CDR2 FQNEAQ (reference sequence). The V end lost 6 bases, the J end lost 3 bases, and 9 bases lay between the germline ends. The length of the CDR3 is 13 residues. The CDR3 region has the DNA TGTGCCAGCAGTCGGGAGGTTGGAAACACCATATATTTT. It encodes CASSREVGNTIYF. The entire variable domain, with the rest obtained from reference TRBV7-9 and TRBJ1-3, is as follows: DTGVSQNPRHKITKRGQNVTFRCDPISEHNRLYWYRQTLGQGPEFLTYFQNEAQLEKSRLLSDRFSAERPKGSFSTLEIQRTEQGDSAMYLCASSREVGNTIYFGEGSWLTVV.

The CDR3 DNA reads as TGTGCCAGCAGCTTAACAGGCGCCCGGGCCCTTTACGAGCAGTACTTC. Encoded protein: CASSLTGARALYEQYF. The chain recombines TRBV7-9 with TRBJ2-7; a possible D gene is TRBD1 (5 bases). The CDR3 extends over 16 amino acids. The V and J ends lost 2 bases and 4 bases respectively, with 18 bases between them. The V gene's germline CDR1 is SEHNR and CDR2 FQNEAQ (reference sequence).

The chain uses TRBV7-9 and TRBJ2-3; TRBD2 aligns across 8 bases. The CDR3 sequence is 16 residues long. Per the germline V gene, CDR1 is SEHNR and CDR2 is FQNEAQ (reference sequence). J was trimmed by 2 bases and V by 6 bases; bases with no gene match: 10. Written as DNA, the CDR3 is TGTGCCAGCAGTCGGGGCGGACTAGCTTTCACAGATACGCAGTATTTT. Translation: CASSRGGLAFTDTQYF.

The rearrangement links TRBV5-1 to TRBJ1-1; the D gene is possibly TRBD1 (5 bases). Per germline, CDR1 SGHRS and CDR2 YFSETQ. The V end lost 6 bases, the J end lost 8 bases, and 20 bases lay between the germline ends. This CDR3 contains 14 residues. For the CDR3, the DNA is TGCGCCAGCAACCCGACGGGGCTGGGGGACGAAGCTTTCTTT. As protein: CASNPTGLGDEAFF.

V is TRBV5-1 and J is TRBJ2-7, with TRBD2 identical over 10 bases. V lost 0 bases, J lost 3 bases, and 3 bases stayed unmatched. The CDR3 contains 15 residues. CDR1 SGHRS and CDR2 YFSETQ come from the germline V gene. The CDR3 coding sequence is TGCGCCAGCAGCTTGGAAGCGGGAGGGCACTACGAGCAGTACTTC. It translates to CASSLEAGGHYEQYF. Drawing the rest from reference TRBV5-1 and TRBJ2-7, the complete variable domain is KAGVTQTPRYLIKTRGQQVTLSCSPISGHRSVSWYQQTPGQGLQFLFEYFSETQRNKGNFPGRFSGRQFSNSRSEMNVSTLELGDSALYLCASSLEAGGHYEQYFGPGTRLTVT.

V and J are TRBV29-1 and TRBJ2-7, with 8 bases matching TRBD1. After removal of 4 bases from V and 3 bases from J, the junction contained 5 bases not matched to a gene. The CDR3 loop spans 13 amino acids. Germline CDR1 and CDR2: SQVTM and ANQGSEA. CDR3 sequence: CSVVPGGVYEQYF. CDR3 DNA sequence: TGCAGCGTTGTTCCAGGGGGCGTCTACGAGCAGTACTTC.

The CDR3 protein is CASKRGGQPYTEAFF. The CDR3 DNA sequence: TGTGCCAGCAAAAGAGGGGGACAGCCTTACACTGAAGCTTTCTTT. The rearrangement joins TRBV27 to TRBJ1-1; 7 bases fit TRBD1. This CDR3 is 15 amino acids long. V gave up 7 bases and J gave up 3 bases; unmatched junction bases: 11. The germline gives CDR1 MNHEY, CDR2 SMNVEV (reference sequence).

This clone was observed once. This chain uses TRBV5-8 with TRBJ1-1, with D tentatively TRBD1 (6 bases). Germline lookup yields CDR1 SGHTS and CDR2 YDEGEE. The CDR3 length is 14 residues. The ends were cut back, 4 bases at V and 3 bases at J, with 13 bases in the middle. The CDR3 here is CASSPARGYTEAFF. CDR3 DNA: TGTGCCAGCAGCCCCGCCAGGGGTTACACTGAAGCTTTCTTT.

This clone has only a few counts. The chain is built from TRBV29-1 and TRBJ2-7, with a possible D match to TRBD1 (6 bases). Trimming took off 3 bases at V and 6 bases at J, with 15 bases between the two ends. The germline CDR1 and CDR2 sequences are SQVTM and ANQGSEA. The CDR3 sequence is 13 residues long. CDR3 DNA sequence: TGCAGCGTTGACCAACAGGGAAGGGGCGAGCAGTACTTC. Residues: CSVDQQGRGEQYF.